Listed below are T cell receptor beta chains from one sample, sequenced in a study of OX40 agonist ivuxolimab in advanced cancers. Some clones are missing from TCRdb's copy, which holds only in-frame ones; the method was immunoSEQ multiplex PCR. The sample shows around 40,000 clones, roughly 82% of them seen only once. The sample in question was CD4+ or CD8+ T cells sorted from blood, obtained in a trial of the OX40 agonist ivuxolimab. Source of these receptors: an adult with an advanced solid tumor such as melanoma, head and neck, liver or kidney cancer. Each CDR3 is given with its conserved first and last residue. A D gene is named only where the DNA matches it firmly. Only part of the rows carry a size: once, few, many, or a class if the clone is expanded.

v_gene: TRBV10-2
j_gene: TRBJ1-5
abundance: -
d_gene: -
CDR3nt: TGCGCCAGCAGTGAGGGGGGGAATCAGCCCCAGCATTTT
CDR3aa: CASSEGGNQPQHF

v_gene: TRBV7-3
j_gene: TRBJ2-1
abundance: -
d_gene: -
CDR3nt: TGTGCCAGCAGCTTAAGGGGGGCTGGACTCCAGGGAGAGCAGTTCTTC
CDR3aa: CASSLRGAGLQGEQFF

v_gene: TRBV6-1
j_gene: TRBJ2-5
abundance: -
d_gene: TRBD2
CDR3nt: TGTGCCAGCAGTTCCCAGGGAGGGTGGACCCAGTACTTC
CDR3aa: CASSSQGGWTQYF

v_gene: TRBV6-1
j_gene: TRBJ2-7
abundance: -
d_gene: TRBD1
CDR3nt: TGTGCCAGCACCGATCCCGAAACAGGGGTGTACGAGCAGTACTTC
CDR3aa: CASTDPETGVYEQYF

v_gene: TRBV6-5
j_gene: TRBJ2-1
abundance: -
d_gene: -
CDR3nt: TGTGCCAGCAGTTATGACGTGGCCTACAATGAGCAGTTCTTC
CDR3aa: CASSYDVAYNEQFF

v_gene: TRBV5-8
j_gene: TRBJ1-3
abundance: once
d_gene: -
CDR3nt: TGTGCCAGCAGCTATAGGGCGGTAACTGGAAACACCATATATTTT
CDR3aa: CASSYRAVTGNTIYF

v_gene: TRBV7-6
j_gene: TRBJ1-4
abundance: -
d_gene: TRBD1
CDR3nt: TGTGCCAGCAGCAGGGACAGAAAGAATGAAAAACTGTTTTTT
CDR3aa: CASSRDRKNEKLFF

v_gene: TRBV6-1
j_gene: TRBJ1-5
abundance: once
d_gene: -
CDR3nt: TGTGCCAGCAGTGACAGGGAAGGACAGCCCCAGCATTTT
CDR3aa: CASSDREGQPQHF

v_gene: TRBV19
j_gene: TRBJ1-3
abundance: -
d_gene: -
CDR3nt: TGTGCCAGTACCCCAGGGGATATCGGGAACACCATATATTTT
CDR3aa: CASTPGDIGNTIYF

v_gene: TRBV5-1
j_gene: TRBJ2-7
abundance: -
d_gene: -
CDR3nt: TGCGCCAGCAGCTTGCGCAGGGGCGCCTCCTACGAGCAGTACTTC
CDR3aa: CASSLRRGASYEQYF

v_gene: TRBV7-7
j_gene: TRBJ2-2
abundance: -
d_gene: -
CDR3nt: TGTGCTAGCAGCTTAACGACAGCCACCGGGGAGCTGTTTTTT
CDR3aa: CASSLTTATGELFF

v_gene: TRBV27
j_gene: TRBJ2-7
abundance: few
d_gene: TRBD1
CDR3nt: TGTGCCAGCAGTATAGAGACAGGGGCAACCGAGCAGTACTTC
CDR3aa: CASSIETGATEQYF

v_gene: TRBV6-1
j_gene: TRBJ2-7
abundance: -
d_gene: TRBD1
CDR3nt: TGTGCCAGCAGTGTTAGGGGACAGGCCAAGGTGCGGTGGTACGAGCAGTACTTC
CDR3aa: CASSVRGQAKVRWYEQYF

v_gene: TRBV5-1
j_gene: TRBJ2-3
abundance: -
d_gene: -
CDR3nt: TGCGCCAGCAGCTTGCCTACCGGGACCCCCAATACGCAGTATTTT
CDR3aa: CASSLPTGTPNTQYF

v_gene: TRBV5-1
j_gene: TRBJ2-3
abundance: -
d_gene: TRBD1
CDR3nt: TGCGCCAGCAGCTTGGAGGGGACAGGGAAGCATTTT
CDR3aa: CASSLEGTGKHF

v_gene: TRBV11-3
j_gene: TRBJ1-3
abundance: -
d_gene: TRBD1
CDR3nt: TGTGCCAGCAGCCCGGGACAGGGCCCTGGAAACACCATATATTTT
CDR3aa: CASSPGQGPGNTIYF

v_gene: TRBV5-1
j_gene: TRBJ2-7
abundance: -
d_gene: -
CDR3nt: TGCGCCAGCAGCTTGGTACAGGGTTACGAGCAGTACTTC
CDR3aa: CASSLVQGYEQYF

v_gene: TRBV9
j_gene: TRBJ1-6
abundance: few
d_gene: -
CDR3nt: TGTGCCAGCAGCGTCGAACAGCGAGATTCACCCCTCCACTTT
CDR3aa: CASSVEQRDSPLHF

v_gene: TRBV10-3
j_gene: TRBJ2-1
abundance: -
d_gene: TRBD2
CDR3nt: TGTGCCATCAGTGCCGGACTAGCAGGGGAGCAGTTCTTC
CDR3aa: CAISAGLAGEQFF

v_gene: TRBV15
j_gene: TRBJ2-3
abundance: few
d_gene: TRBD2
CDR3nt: TGTGCCACCAGGCTCGGGACTAGCGGGAGGGGCATCGCAGATACGCAGTATTTT
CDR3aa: CATRLGTSGRGIADTQYF

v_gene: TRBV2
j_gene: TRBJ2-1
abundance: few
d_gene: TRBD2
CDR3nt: TGTGCCAGCAGTCTGACTAGCGGGAGGGTGAACAATGAGCAGTTCTTC
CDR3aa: CASSLTSGRVNNEQFF

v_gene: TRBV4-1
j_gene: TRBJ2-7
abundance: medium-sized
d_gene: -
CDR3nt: TGCGCCAGCAGCACCCCCTACGAGCAGTACTTC
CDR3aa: CASSTPYEQYF

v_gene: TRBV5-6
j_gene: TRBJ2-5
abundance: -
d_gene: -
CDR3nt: TGTGCCAGCAGCTTGAATAGGAGGTGGGAGACCCAGTACTTC
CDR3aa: CASSLNRRWETQYF

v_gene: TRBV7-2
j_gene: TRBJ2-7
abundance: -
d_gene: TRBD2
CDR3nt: TGTGCCAGCAGCTTAGTGTCGTCGGGAGGCGAGCAGTACTTC
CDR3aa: CASSLVSSGGEQYF

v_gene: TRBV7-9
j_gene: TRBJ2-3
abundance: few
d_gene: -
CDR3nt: TGTGCCAGCAGCTTATCGGGGGCTGATACGCAGTATTTT
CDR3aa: CASSLSGADTQYF

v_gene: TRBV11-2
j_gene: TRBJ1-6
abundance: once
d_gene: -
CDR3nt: TGTGCCAATGAGGGGATCGATTCACCCCTCCACTTT
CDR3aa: CANEGIDSPLHF

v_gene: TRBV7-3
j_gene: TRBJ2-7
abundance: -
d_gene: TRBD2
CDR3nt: TGTGCCAGCAGCCGGAGCGGGGGGGCGGAAGAGCAGTACTTC
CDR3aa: CASSRSGGAEEQYF

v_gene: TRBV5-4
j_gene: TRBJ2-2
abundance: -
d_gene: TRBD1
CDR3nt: TGTGCCAGCAGCTTGGTCAAGGGGGCTATTGTCGGGGAGCTGTTTTTT
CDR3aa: CASSLVKGAIVGELFF

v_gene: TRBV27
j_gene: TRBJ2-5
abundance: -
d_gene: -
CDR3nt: TGTGCCAGCAGTTTATTAAAAAGCCGGGCTCAAGAGACCCAGTACTTC
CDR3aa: CASSLLKSRAQETQYF

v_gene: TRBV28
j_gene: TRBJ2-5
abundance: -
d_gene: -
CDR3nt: TGTGCCAGCAGTTCCCCGCCAGGGACACCCCAGTTCAAGACCCAGTACTTC
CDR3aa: CASSSPPGTPQFKTQYF

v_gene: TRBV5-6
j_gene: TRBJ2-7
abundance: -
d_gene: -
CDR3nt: TGTGCCAGCAGCCGAAGGAGCCTACAGGTTCGGACCCAATACGAGCAGTACTTC
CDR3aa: CASSRRSLQVRTQYEQYF

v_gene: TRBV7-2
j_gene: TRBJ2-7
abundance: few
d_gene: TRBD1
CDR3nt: TGTGCCAGCAGCTTGATGCAGGGGGACGAGCAGTACTTC
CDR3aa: CASSLMQGDEQYF

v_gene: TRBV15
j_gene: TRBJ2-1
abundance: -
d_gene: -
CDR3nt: TGTGCCACCAGCAGAGCAGGACGTGAGCAGTTCTTC
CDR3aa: CATSRAGREQFF

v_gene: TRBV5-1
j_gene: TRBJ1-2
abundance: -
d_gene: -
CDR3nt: TGCGCCAGCAGCTTGGGTCGGATAACCTATGGCTACACCTTC
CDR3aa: CASSLGRITYGYTF

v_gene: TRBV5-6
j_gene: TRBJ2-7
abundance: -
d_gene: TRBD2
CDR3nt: TGTGCCAGCAGCTTGCCCCAGCGGGGGCCCTACGAGCAGTACTTC
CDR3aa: CASSLPQRGPYEQYF

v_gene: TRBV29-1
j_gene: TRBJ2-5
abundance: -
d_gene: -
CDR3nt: TGCAGCGTCACAGTCTTTGGTGAGACCCAGTACTTC
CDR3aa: CSVTVFGETQYF

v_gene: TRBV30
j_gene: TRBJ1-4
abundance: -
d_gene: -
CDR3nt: TGTGCCTGGACTGCCGGGGGCACGGGGGAAGAAAAACTGTTTTTT
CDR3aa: CAWTAGGTGEEKLFF

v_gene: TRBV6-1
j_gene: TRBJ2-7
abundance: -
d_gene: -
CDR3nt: TGTGCCAGCAGTGGGGGACACGGGATTTCGGAGCAGTACTTC
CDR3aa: CASSGGHGISEQYF

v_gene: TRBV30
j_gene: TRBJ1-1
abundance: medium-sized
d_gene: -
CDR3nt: TGTGCCTGGTCGGACGGAAGCTCCTACACTGAAGCTTTCTTT
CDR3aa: CAWSDGSSYTEAFF

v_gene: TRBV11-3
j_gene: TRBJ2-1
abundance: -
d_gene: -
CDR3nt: TGTGCCAGCAGCTTAGGTACGGGGTTAGACAATGAGCAGTTCTTC
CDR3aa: CASSLGTGLDNEQFF

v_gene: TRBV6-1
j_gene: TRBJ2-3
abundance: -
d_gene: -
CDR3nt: TGTGCCAGCAGTCAGGAAGATACGCAGTATTTT
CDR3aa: CASSQEDTQYF

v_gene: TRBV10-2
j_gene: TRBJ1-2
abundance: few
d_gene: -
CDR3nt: TGCGCCAGCAGTGGAAGGACAGAGGCTCGGTATGGCTACACCTTC
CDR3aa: CASSGRTEARYGYTF

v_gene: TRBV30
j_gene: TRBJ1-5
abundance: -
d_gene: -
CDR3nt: TGTGCCTGGAGGTACGGGAAGAATCAGCCCCAGCATTTT
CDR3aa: CAWRYGKNQPQHF

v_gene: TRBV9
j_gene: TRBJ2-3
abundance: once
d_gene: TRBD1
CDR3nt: TGTGCCAGCAGCGAAGGACAGGGGCATTACCACACAGATACGCAGTATTTT
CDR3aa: CASSEGQGHYHTDTQYF

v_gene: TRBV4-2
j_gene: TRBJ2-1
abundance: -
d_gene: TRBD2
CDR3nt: TGTGCCAGCAGCAAACTGACCGGGACTAGCGGGAGGGCAAGGAATGAGCAGTTCTTC
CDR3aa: CASSKLTGTSGRARNEQFF

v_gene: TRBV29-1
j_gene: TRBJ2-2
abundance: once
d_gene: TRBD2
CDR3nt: TGCAGCGTCCGGACTAGCCAAACCGGGGAGCTGTTTTTT
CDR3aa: CSVRTSQTGELFF

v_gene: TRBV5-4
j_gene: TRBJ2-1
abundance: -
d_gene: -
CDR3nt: TGTGCCAGCAGCTTAGGGCTCCACTCCTACAATGAGCAGTTCTTC
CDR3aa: CASSLGLHSYNEQFF